The 2 T cell receptor beta chains reported below all come from one sample, sequenced in a study of cytomegalovirus exposure and HLA in healthy donors. Both 60 Vbeta primers and 13 Jbeta primers went into the PCR. The protocol was immunoSEQ multiplex PCR, while the TCRdb copy is restricted to in-frame clones and leaves out a portion. Of about 150,000 clones in the sample, about 68% were seen once. Sequencing was done on a sample of PBMCs. These receptors all come from a human donor in good health.

V and J are TRBV28 and TRBJ2-2, with D possibly TRBD2 on 6 matching bases. Deletions cut 6 bases from V and 1 base from J, with 15 bases between. The germline gives CDR1 MDHEN, CDR2 SYDVKM. This CDR3 region has 16 residues. The CDR3 is CASRPSGSGNTGELFF. CDR3 nucleotide sequence: TGTGCCAGCAGGCCGTCCGGGAGCGGGAACACCGGGGAGCTGTTTTTT.

This clone was detected only once. The rearrangement links TRBV10-1 to TRBJ2-3; D possibly corresponds to TRBD2 (5 bases). The CDR3 is 12 residues long. The V end was cut by 6 bases, the J end by 7 bases, with 11 bases between. From germline, CDR1 is WNHNN and CDR2 SYGVQD (reference sequence). CDR3 nucleotides: TGCGCCAGCAGCGCTACCGGGAATACGCAGTATTTT. Residues: CASSATGNTQYF.